The clone carrying this T cell receptor beta chain was picked up a small number of times. The antigen remains unidentified. Preparation of naive CD8 libraries involved roughly 19,000 to 1,100,000 sorted cells and 10%, 30% or 50% RNA. This specimen belongs to a study of molecular identifiers for immune sequencing clone quantification. The wider study: Five portions were made in replicates from RNA of roughly 21,000 or 96,000 naive CD8 cells, and four underwent sequencing. Broader study findings: For effector cells, clones above 20 RNA copies held over 99% of molecules; for naive cells, under 1%.

The CDR3 spans 14 residues. The germline V and J ends were trimmed by 7 bases and 5 bases, with 19 bases remaining between them. The germline gives CDR1 DFQATT, CDR2 SNEGSKA (reference sequence). Via MiXCR, TCRdb re-called the PCR reads, giving one row per CDR3 protein. The sample records hundreds of thousands of distinct CDR3 sequences, about 22% being singletons. The chain couples TRBV20-1 to TRBJ2-3; perhaps TRBD2 as D (6 bases). The sequenced sample consisted of naive CD8+ T cells from blood, with Jurkat cell RNA spiked in. Subset: FACS-sorted CD8+CD4-CCR7+CD45RA+ naive T cells. This TCR derives from a human donor in good health. Some libraries in this study had Jurkat cell RNA spiked in. CDR3 residues: CSGYSGGAIDTQYF. CDR3 DNA: TGCAGTGGGTATAGCGGAGGGGCCATAGATACGCAGTATTTT.